The text below deals with one TCR beta chain. The antigen is unknown. Germline lookup yields CDR1 MDHEN and CDR2 SYDVKM. CDR3 size: 15 residues. Unmatched junction bases numbered 2, after V lost 2 bases and J lost 2 bases. The sample belongs to a study of cytomegalovirus exposure and HLA in healthy donors. Overall study findings and caveats: Analysis was carried out at a later point, and it linked a missense DCLRE1C variant to TCR beta V- and J-gene trimming. Researchers left out some V segments, among them TRBV6-2 and TRBV6-3, as indistinguishable.

The study ran its PCR with 60 Vbeta and 13 Jbeta primers. Some clones are missing from TCRdb's copy, which holds only in-frame ones; the method was immunoSEQ multiplex PCR. The sample lists around 140,000 clones, approximately 84% occurring once. The sample comprised PBMCs. This TCR derives from a woman aged 60 to 75 in good health and CMV-seropositive. The chain employs TRBV28 and TRBJ2-3, with 9 bases identical to TRBD2. CDR3 region: CASSLAGGHTDTQYF. CDR3 sequence (DNA): TGTGCCAGCAGTTTAGCGGGAGGGCACACAGATACGCAGTATTTT.